Below are 26 T cell receptor beta chains sequenced from a single sample in a study of early T cells in non-severe SARS-CoV-2 infection (dated by TCRdb to the early 2020s). Library generation was performed with 5' RACE. Sequencing instrument: NextSeq 500. In-frame beta chains were kept once TCRdb had trimmed the public reads at Q25 with fastp and called clones with MiXCR. Here each entry gathers all rows of one CDR3 protein and keeps the most common genes and DNA. The sample table lists roughly 110,000 distinct CDR3 sequences, over 8.5% of them with a count of one. Together, the top ten hold 6.5% to 8% of the sample. The sample was whole blood. The origin of the receptors is an adult who was a healthcare worker with PCR-confirmed SARS-CoV-2 infection or an uninfected control (not recorded which).

This clonotype was picked up a small number of times. This chain joins TRBV6-2 or TRBV6-3 and TRBJ2-2; D is uncertain. Germline CDR1 MNHEY, CDR2 SVGEGT. The length of the CDR3 is 13 residues. V lost 2 bases to trimming and J lost 6 bases, with 7 bases between them. The CDR3, as DNA: TGTGCCAGCAGTTACGGAGAGGCCGGGGAGCTGTTTTTT. Translating gives CASSYGEAGELFF.

V gene TRBV7-9 combines with J gene TRBJ2-7, with a weak D call TRBD1 (6 bases). The germline V gene encodes CDR1 SEHNR and CDR2 FQNEAQ (reference sequence). There are 13 residues in the CDR3. Trimming took 4 bases from V and 5 from J, leaving 12 bases between them. The CDR3 loop is CASSSKRGNEQYF. In DNA form, the CDR3 reads TGTGCCAGCAGCTCAAAAAGGGGGAACGAGCAGTACTTC.

Ten or more counts support this clonotype. The V call is TRBV4-1, the J call TRBJ2-3; D unclear. CDR1 and CDR2 from the germline V gene are MGHRA and YSYEKL. The CDR3 has 16 residues. The V end was cut by 4 bases, the J end by 2 bases, with 16 bases between. The CDR3 sequence: CASSLSVEAVTDTQYF. The DNA of the CDR3 is TGCGCCAGCAGCCTCTCGGTCGAGGCAGTCACAGATACGCAGTATTTT.

This clonotype occurred a few times. This rearrangement joins TRBV20-1 to TRBJ2-1, with unresolved D. V lost 5 bases, J lost 7 bases, and 9 bases lay in between. This CDR3 spans 11 amino acids. The germline gives CDR1 DFQATT, CDR2 SNEGSKA (reference sequence). The CDR3 bases are TGCAGTGCTGCCTTTTTGAATGAGCAGTTCTTC. Amino acid sequence: CSAAFLNEQFF.

There are many counts of this clonotype. This chain joins TRBV5-1 and TRBJ1-2; D is unclear. V shed 0 bases and J shed 6 bases, with 3 bases lying between them. The V gene's germline CDR1 is SGHRS and CDR2 YFSETQ. The CDR3 is 11 amino acids. The CDR3 is CASSLGNGYTF. In DNA form, the CDR3 reads TGCGCCAGCAGCTTGGGGAATGGCTACACCTTC.

This clonotype was detected many times. This chain uses TRBV28 with TRBJ2-7; the D is unclear. Between the trimmed V and J ends, which lost 5 bases and 11 bases, there was a span of 16 bases. Germline V lookup: CDR1 MDHEN, CDR2 SYDVKM. This CDR3 comprises 12 residues. In DNA form, the CDR3 reads TGTGCCAGCAGTCGAGACACCGCGCATGAGTACTTC. Protein product: CASSRDTAHEYF.

At least ten counts were recorded for this clonotype. This chain joins TRBV12-3 or TRBV12-4 and TRBJ2-7, with a possible D match to TRBD1 (6 bases). This CDR3 is built from 14 residues. V was clipped by 5 bases and J by 3 bases, with 14 bases between them. The CDR3 region is CASSPRDKVYEQYF. For the CDR3, the DNA is TGTGCCAGCAGTCCCCGGGACAAGGTCTACGAGCAGTACTTC.

Ten or more counts support this clonotype. This rearrangement joins TRBV29-1 to TRBJ1-1; TRBD1 matches at 7 bases. This CDR3 spans 13 amino acids. Germline-derived CDR1 and CDR2 are SQVTM and ANQGSEA. J gave up 2 bases and V 7 bases, and 7 bases lay outside the gene matches. The CDR3 loop is CSARYRGNTEAFF. The DNA for the CDR3 is TGCAGCGCAAGATACAGGGGCAACACTGAAGCTTTCTTT.

This clonotype was seen a handful of times. V and J are TRBV5-1 and TRBJ2-1, with D maybe TRBD2 (6 bases). The CDR3 covers 13 residues. Germline CDR1 and CDR2: SGHRS and YFSETQ. The V and J ends lost 6 bases and 3 bases respectively, with 10 bases between them. The CDR3: CASTRDFYNEQFF. The CDR3 nucleotides read TGCGCCAGCACCCGGGACTTCTACAATGAGCAGTTCTTC.

This clonotype was recorded a few times. This chain connects TRBV3-1 to TRBJ2-2; no firm D call. The germline V gene encodes CDR1 LGHDT and CDR2 YNNKEL (reference sequence). The ends were cut back, 4 bases at V and 7 bases at J, with 7 bases in the middle. The CDR3 loop spans 12 amino acids. The CDR3 nucleotides read TGTGCCAGCAGCCTCGCCCACGGGGAGCTGTTTTTT. Its protein is CASSLAHGELFF.

The V gene is TRBV28, the J gene TRBJ2-5; TRBD1 might be the D (7 bases). CDR3 length: 13 amino acids. V dropped 5 bases and J dropped 4 bases, with 11 bases sitting between them. CDR1 MDHEN and CDR2 SYDVKM come from the germline V gene. DNA of the CDR3: TGTGCCAGCAGTAACAGGGGAGGAGAGACCCAGTACTTC. Translating it yields CASSNRGGETQYF.

This chain uses TRBV20-1 with TRBJ2-5; D is unclear. Deletions cut 0 bases from V and 4 bases from J, with 9 bases between. This CDR3 spans 13 amino acids. The germline CDR1 and CDR2 sequences are DFQATT and SNEGSKA (reference sequence). The CDR3 here is CSAREWARETQYF. The DNA of the CDR3 is TGCAGTGCTAGAGAATGGGCGCGAGAGACCCAGTACTTC.

This clonotype was seen a few times. The gene calls are TRBV7-6 and TRBJ2-1; 12 bases align to TRBD2. Germline CDR1 is SGHVS and CDR2 is FNYEAQ. CDR3 size: 16 residues. The V gene end was trimmed by 3 bases and the J gene end by 7 bases; junction bases not matched to a gene: 7. CDR3 DNA: TGTGCCAGCAGCTTCCAGACTAGCGGGAGTGGTAATGAGCAGTTCTTC. It translates to CASSFQTSGSGNEQFF.

In this sample, this clonotype turned up many times. The rearrangement joins TRBV7-2 to TRBJ2-3, with a possible D match to TRBD2 (5 bases). CDR3 length: 14 amino acids. CDR1 is SGHTA and CDR2 is FQGNSA in the germline V gene. V was trimmed by 0 bases and J by 2 bases, leaving 6 bases between them. The CDR3 protein is CASSLAGATDTQYF. CDR3 nucleotide sequence: TGTGCCAGCAGCTTAGCGGGAGCCACAGATACGCAGTATTTT.

This clonotype has at least ten counts. CDR3 amino acids: CATSDYNEQFF. For the CDR3, the DNA is TGTGCCACCAGTGATTACAATGAGCAGTTCTTC. J is TRBJ2-1 and V is TRBV24-1; D ambiguous. Germline V gives CDR1 KGHDR, CDR2 SFDVKD. With 2 bases removed from V and 5 bases from J, the gap between germline ends came to 0 bases. This CDR3 comprises 11 residues.

The chain is built from TRBV11-2 and TRBJ2-2, with D maybe TRBD2 (6 bases). Germline assignment: CDR1 SGHAT and CDR2 FQNNGV. Trimming took 7 bases from V and 5 from J, leaving 14 bases between them. The CDR3 sequence is 14 residues long. CDR3 DNA sequence: TGTGCCAGCAACATGAGAAGCGGGACCGGGGAGCTGTTTTTT. The encoded protein is CASNMRSGTGELFF.

Ten or more counts support this clonotype. The genes are TRBV30 and TRBJ1-2; D is perhaps TRBD1 (6 bases). CDR1 GTSNPN and CDR2 SVGIG come from the germline V gene (reference sequence). The CDR3 extends over 13 amino acids. V was clipped by 4 bases and J by 8 bases, with 17 bases between them. CDR3 sequence (DNA): TGTGCCTGGAAGGGAGACTACCAGGGGGGCTACACCTTC. This translates into CAWKGDYQGGYTF. Together with reference TRBV30 and TRBJ1-2, the CDR3 gives the full variable domain: SQTIHQWPATLVQPVGSPLSLECTVEGTSNPNLYWYRQAAGRGLQLLFYSVGIGQISSEVPQNLSASRPQDRQFILSSKKLLLSDSGFYLCAWKGDYQGGYTFGSGTRLTVV.

This clonotype came up many times. V is TRBV6-2 or TRBV6-3 and J is TRBJ2-7, with 7 positions matching TRBD1. Losses at the gene ends were 6 bases for V and 3 bases for J; bases not matched to a gene: 17. The CDR3 consists of 17 residues. The germline CDR1 and CDR2 sequences are MNHEY and SVGEGT. CDR3 coding DNA: TGTGCCAGCAGCGCTCGACAGGGCCGTTCGGCTTACTACGAGCAGTACTTC. Amino acids: CASSARQGRSAYYEQYF.

This clonotype came up a few times. CDR3 sequence (DNA): TGTGCCAGCAGTTTCGTTCGGGAGCGCCGGTACGAGCAGTACTTC. Translated, it gives CASSFVRERRYEQYF. This chain links TRBV28 with TRBJ2-7, with D maybe TRBD2 (6 bases). Germline V gene lookup returns CDR1 MDHEN and CDR2 SYDVKM. The CDR3 length is 15 residues. Trimming removed 3 bases at V and 4 bases at J, with 16 bases between.

This clonotype was seen a few times. The chain joins TRBV4-2 to TRBJ2-5; maybe TRBD1 (5 bases). CDR3 length: 14 amino acids. V was trimmed by 2 bases and J by 2 bases, leaving 9 bases between them. CDR1 is LGHNA, CDR2 YNFKEQ, per germline. CDR3 coding DNA: TGTGCCAGCAGCCAAACAGGATTACAAGAGACCCAGTACTTC. As protein: CASSQTGLQETQYF.

This clonotype came up many times. The V gene is TRBV25-1, the J gene TRBJ1-2; D may be TRBD1 (5 bases). Germline V CDR1 and CDR2: MGHDK, SYGVNS. V lost 4 bases and J 6 bases, leaving 12 bases between the germline ends. The CDR3 has 13 residues. The DNA of the CDR3 is TGTGCCAGCAGTGTTCGGGTAGGGGATGGCTACACCTTC. This codes for CASSVRVGDGYTF.

Only a few counts were recorded for this clonotype. This sequence joins TRBV5-1 and TRBJ2-5, with D tentatively TRBD1 (6 bases). Germline V gene lookup returns CDR1 SGHRS and CDR2 YFSETQ. Trimming took 4 bases from V and 5 from J, leaving 15 bases between them. The CDR3 covers 14 residues. The CDR3 DNA is TGCGCCAGCAGCAGCAGGGGTACTCAGGAGACCCAGTACTTC. Translation: CASSSRGTQETQYF. Using reference TRBV5-1 and TRBJ2-5 for the parts outside the CDR3, the full variable domain is KAGVTQTPRYLIKTRGQQVTLSCSPISGHRSVSWYQQTPGQGLQFLFEYFSETQRNKGNFPGRFSGRQFSNSRSEMNVSTLELGDSALYLCASSSRGTQETQYFGPGTRLLVL.

This clonotype has a handful of counts. The chain employs TRBV6-6 and TRBJ2-7, with D possibly being TRBD1 (6 bases). This CDR3 spans 13 amino acids. The germline V and J ends were trimmed by 8 bases and 2 bases, with 13 bases remaining between them. CDR1 MNHNY and CDR2 SVGAGI come from the germline V gene (reference sequence). CDR3 region: CASWGPGTYEQYF. CDR3 DNA sequence: TGTGCCAGCTGGGGGCCAGGGACCTACGAGCAGTACTTC.

CDR3 loop: CARDWGVSYNEQFF. The CDR3, as DNA: TGTGCCAGGGACTGGGGGGTCTCCTACAATGAGCAGTTCTTC. The chain recombines TRBV6-6 with TRBJ2-1; D may be TRBD2 (6 bases). Germline CDR1 MNHNY, CDR2 SVGAGI (reference sequence). Trimming shortened V by 9 bases and J by 0 bases, and 12 bases separated the two germline ends. The CDR3 is made up of 14 amino acids.

The V call is TRBV12-3 or TRBV12-4, the J call TRBJ1-5; 7 bases line up with TRBD1. V dropped 3 bases and J dropped 9; count of bases not matched to a gene: 8. CDR3 size: 14 residues. CDR3 nucleotide sequence: TGTGCCAGCAGTTTTGGGTTCAGGGGGTCGCCCCAGCATTTT. Residues: CASSFGFRGSPQHF.

Only a few counts were recorded for this clonotype. The J gene is TRBJ1-1, the V gene TRBV18; D unclear. Trimming left V 1 base short and J 3 bases short, with 6 bases between. There are 13 residues in the CDR3. Germline CDR1 KGHSH, CDR2 LQKENI. The CDR3: CASSPRYDTEAFF. The DNA of the CDR3 is TGTGCCAGCTCACCACGGTACGACACTGAAGCTTTCTTT.